This T cell receptor beta chain was identified in a study of shared clonotypes between healthy human individuals. Study-wide background: For every donor, three CD4 naive, three CD4 memory, two CD8 naive and one CD8 memory plates were used.

Concerning this clone: Its specificity is not known. Other DNA sequences within the sample encode an identical CDR3.

General study points: Some clonotypes were shared by all four sorted-subset donors, while others were not shared. The non-shared ones had lower generation probabilities than the shared ones. Naive subsets typically showed greater estimated richness than memory subsets.

V gave up 3 bases and J gave up 2 bases, with 11 bases separating them. The CDR3 is 14 amino acids. Germline CDR1 MNHEY, CDR2 SMNVEV (reference sequence). The naive CD8 subset, CD45RO-negative cells positively selected for CCR7, excluded terminally differentiated effector memory CD45RA+ cells. TCRdb's table, derived via immunoSEQ multiplex PCR, lists solely in-frame clones and lacks some. This sample has about 2.1 million clones; roughly 95% occur once, and the top ten carry about 1.7%. The V call is TRBV27, the J call TRBJ2-7, with D possibly being TRBD2 (6 bases). The sequencing input was naive CD8+ T cells from PBMCs. The source of this sequence is a man between 18 and 29 years old in good health. Some clones in this sample may be carry-over from other donors' samples. CDR3 sequence reads: CASSLTGAPYEQYF. Written as DNA, the CDR3 is TGTGCCAGCAGTTTGACGGGAGCCCCCTACGAGCAGTACTTC.